This is a list of T cell receptor beta chains from one sample in a study of blood T cell repertoires in COVID-19. Here immunoSEQ multiplex PCR was the method, and the copy in TCRdb shows in-frame clones only, minus some. The sample holds about 390,000 clones, roughly 89% seen once. Sequencing used PBMCs or T cells enriched from blood (not recorded which). The receptors were sampled from a woman aged 45-59 years who had recovered from COVID-19. Both conserved end residues are part of each CDR3. The D gene is left open where the match is weak. A clone size is listed for some rows: how often the clone was seen (once, few, many), or a class if it is expanded.

clone_size: -; j_call: TRBJ1-6; d_call: TRBD1; v_call: TRBV9; cdr3_nt: TGTGCCAGCAGCCAACAGGGGGCCGGTTCACCCCTCCACTTT; cdr3_aa: CASSQQGAGSPLHF
clone_size: -; j_call: TRBJ2-3; d_call: TRBD1; v_call: TRBV18; cdr3_nt: TGTGCCAGCACCCGGGACAGGGGGACAGATACGCAGTATTTT; cdr3_aa: CASTRDRGTDTQYF
clone_size: -; j_call: TRBJ1-1; d_call: -; v_call: TRBV7-2; cdr3_nt: TGTGCCAGCAGCAGCCAGGGGTATAGCACTGAAGCTTTCTTT; cdr3_aa: CASSSQGYSTEAFF
clone_size: -; j_call: TRBJ2-7; d_call: -; v_call: TRBV29-1; cdr3_nt: TGCAGTGCCGCCCCGGACACGGGTCCCTACGAGCAGTACTTC; cdr3_aa: CSAAPDTGPYEQYF
clone_size: once; j_call: TRBJ1-1; d_call: -; v_call: TRBV6-5; cdr3_nt: TGTGCCAGCACGGTGGGGGGATCCGCTGAAGCTTTCTTT; cdr3_aa: CASTVGGSAEAFF
clone_size: -; j_call: TRBJ2-7; d_call: -; v_call: TRBV7-2; cdr3_nt: TGTGCCAGCAGCCTAAACAGGGCCCTTGTGGCCGAGCAGTACTTC; cdr3_aa: CASSLNRALVAEQYF
clone_size: -; j_call: TRBJ1-4; d_call: -; v_call: TRBV28; cdr3_nt: TGTGCCAGCAGTTTATCTTCTTCGGGGTTTGAAAAACTGTTTTTT; cdr3_aa: CASSLSSSGFEKLFF
clone_size: -; j_call: TRBJ2-3; d_call: -; v_call: TRBV21-1; cdr3_nt: TGTGCCAGCAGCTCAAACCCAACTAGCGGGGGGGCCACAGATACGCAGTATTTT; cdr3_aa: CASSSNPTSGGATDTQYF
clone_size: -; j_call: TRBJ1-5; d_call: -; v_call: TRBV7-9; cdr3_nt: TGTGCCAGCAGCTTCGAGGGAGAAGGCCAGCCCCAGCATTTT; cdr3_aa: CASSFEGEGQPQHF
clone_size: -; j_call: TRBJ1-1; d_call: -; v_call: TRBV7-9; cdr3_nt: TGTGCCAGCAGCCAAATTCGGGGGTTGGGGCAAATGAACACTGAAGCTTTCTTT; cdr3_aa: CASSQIRGLGQMNTEAFF
clone_size: -; j_call: TRBJ1-2; d_call: -; v_call: TRBV11-2; cdr3_nt: TGTGCCAGCAGCATCACTAGTAACTATGGCTACACCTTC; cdr3_aa: CASSITSNYGYTF
clone_size: few; j_call: TRBJ1-2; d_call: -; v_call: TRBV5-1; cdr3_nt: TGCGCCAGCAGCTTGTCCCCATCGGACTATGGCTACACCTTC; cdr3_aa: CASSLSPSDYGYTF
clone_size: -; j_call: TRBJ2-2; d_call: -; v_call: TRBV6-5; cdr3_nt: TGTGCCAGTCCGACGGCGACAGACACCGGGGAGCTGTTTTTT; cdr3_aa: CASPTATDTGELFF
clone_size: -; j_call: TRBJ1-1; d_call: -; v_call: TRBV30; cdr3_nt: TGTGCCTGGAGTGTACAGGCTTCTGAAGCTTTCTTT; cdr3_aa: CAWSVQASEAFF
clone_size: few; j_call: TRBJ2-3; d_call: TRBD2; v_call: TRBV5-1; cdr3_nt: TGCGCCAGCTCCGCCGGGACTAGCGGGAGCACAGATACGCAGTATTTT; cdr3_aa: CASSAGTSGSTDTQYF
clone_size: -; j_call: TRBJ2-7; d_call: -; v_call: TRBV10-3; cdr3_nt: TGTGCCATCAGTGAGTCGAGACAGGTTCATGACGAGCAGTACTTC; cdr3_aa: CAISESRQVHDEQYF
clone_size: once; j_call: TRBJ2-1; d_call: TRBD1; v_call: TRBV19; cdr3_nt: TGTGCCAGTAAAGTCCACAGGGGGTCCTACAATGAGCAGTTCTTC; cdr3_aa: CASKVHRGSYNEQFF
clone_size: once; j_call: TRBJ1-6; d_call: -; v_call: TRBV27; cdr3_nt: TGTGCCAGCAGTTTATCGGCAGGGGTTGGCTCACCCCTCCACTTT; cdr3_aa: CASSLSAGVGSPLHF
clone_size: -; j_call: TRBJ1-4; d_call: TRBD1; v_call: TRBV6-5; cdr3_nt: TGTGCCAGCAGTCCCCTACAGGGGTTGGAAAAACTGTTTTTT; cdr3_aa: CASSPLQGLEKLFF
clone_size: -; j_call: TRBJ2-6; d_call: -; v_call: TRBV3-1/TRBV3-2; cdr3_nt: TGTGCCAGCAGCCAAGATTCAGGACTTACCAGCTCTGGGGCCAACGTCCTGACTTTC; cdr3_aa: CASSQDSGLTSSGANVLTF
clone_size: -; j_call: TRBJ1-1; d_call: TRBD1; v_call: TRBV19; cdr3_nt: TGTGCCAGTAGTATGGGACAGACTATGAACACTGAAGCTTTCTTT; cdr3_aa: CASSMGQTMNTEAFF
clone_size: -; j_call: TRBJ1-5; d_call: TRBD1; v_call: TRBV5-5; cdr3_nt: TGTGCCAGCAGCCGGGACAGGGGCGCCAGCAATCAGCCCCAGCATTTT; cdr3_aa: CASSRDRGASNQPQHF
clone_size: -; j_call: TRBJ1-5; d_call: -; v_call: TRBV21-1; cdr3_nt: TGTGCCAGCAGCAAACCAGCTCCTCGGGACAGGGTTCAGCCCCAGCATTTT; cdr3_aa: CASSKPAPRDRVQPQHF
clone_size: -; j_call: TRBJ2-7; d_call: -; v_call: TRBV5-5; cdr3_nt: TGTGCCAGCAGCGGGGGGCCAGGGGGCTCCTACGAGCAGTACTTC; cdr3_aa: CASSGGPGGSYEQYF
clone_size: -; j_call: TRBJ2-7; d_call: TRBD1; v_call: TRBV5-1; cdr3_nt: TGCGCCAGCAGCTTGGGAACCGGGACAGCTACCTACGAGCAGTACTTC; cdr3_aa: CASSLGTGTATYEQYF
clone_size: -; j_call: TRBJ2-3; d_call: -; v_call: TRBV18; cdr3_nt: TGTGCCAGCTCACCCTGGCCCGCAGATACGCAGTATTTT; cdr3_aa: CASSPWPADTQYF
clone_size: -; j_call: TRBJ1-5; d_call: -; v_call: TRBV7-2; cdr3_nt: TGTGCCAGCAGCTTAGTAGGAGTTAGCAATCAGCCCCAGCATTTT; cdr3_aa: CASSLVGVSNQPQHF